The clone carrying this T cell receptor beta chain was recorded only once. The CDR3 contains 13 residues. J gave up 4 bases and V 4 bases, and 5 bases lay outside the gene matches. CDR1 is SGHDT, CDR2 YYEEEE, per germline. Researchers ran the PCR with 60 Vbeta and 13 Jbeta primers. Assay: immunoSEQ multiplex PCR; the TCRdb copy retains only in-frame clones and omits some. The table lists around 200,000 clones, 65% to 80% of them singletons, with approximately 0.22% in the top ten. This sample was included in a study of cytomegalovirus exposure and HLA in healthy donors. This clonotype was sampled from a girl aged 2-9 years in good health and CMV-seronegative. V usage is TRBV5-6 and J usage is TRBJ2-7, with 7 nucleotides matching TRBD1. The sequencing sample was made of PBMCs. The CDR3 spells CASSIGTVYEQYF. CDR3 in DNA: TGTGCCAGCAGCATAGGGACAGTTTACGAGCAGTACTTC.